This T cell receptor (beta chain) was identified during a study of blood T cell repertoires in COVID-19. Overall study context: The samples span acute and convalescent COVID-19 from the United States, Italy and Spain. T cells, B-cell-depleted T cells, or PBMCs provided the cDNA or gDNA that served as material.

V gave up 4 bases and J gave up 6 bases; unmatched junction bases: 9. CDR1 MNHEY and CDR2 SVGAGI come from the germline V gene. The CDR3 covers 15 residues. The authors' processing: Reference gene primer amplification gave nucleated cell count estimates. Assay used: immunoSEQ multiplex PCR; TCRdb lists only in-frame clones, some missing. V and J calls and clone size are as listed in that table; D and trimming were resolved from the DNA. This sample has roughly 120,000 clones; around 80% occur once, and the top ten carry more than 1.5%. The sequencing sample was made of peripheral blood. The chain uses TRBV6-5 and TRBJ2-1; 7 bases are a match to TRBD2. The TCR comes from a man between 65 and 80 years old with acute or convalescent COVID-19. The CDR3 nucleotides are TGTGCCAGCAGTTCCCCGGCTAGCGGAGGCAATGAGCAGTTCTTC. Amino acid sequence: CASSSPASGGNEQFF.